One sample yielded the 21 T cell receptor beta chains listed below, sequenced in a study of response to subunit inactivated influenza vaccine. One entry per CDR3 protein results from TCRdb running MiXCR on the RT-PCR reads. The data hold hundreds of thousands of distinct CDR3 sequences, with about a fifth observed a single time. The source material was PBMCs from blood, sampled roughly 5 days after vaccination. Receptor source: a man in his fifties who received an inactivated influenza vaccine.

This clonotype was seen many times. The chain links TRBV12-3 or TRBV12-4 to TRBJ2-3; tentatively, D is TRBD1 (5 bases). There are 14 residues in the CDR3. Trimming removed 10 bases from V and 4 bases from J, with 18 bases in between. The CDR3 reads CATGTQAGSDTQYF. CDR3 DNA sequence: TGTGCCACCGGTACACAGGCTGGGTCAGATACGCAGTATTTT.

The sample holds a few counts of this clonotype. The gene calls are TRBV29-1 and TRBJ2-1; 11 nucleotides align to TRBD2. CDR3 length equals 15 residues. With V trimmed by 6 bases and J by 0 bases, 4 bases remained unmatched. The germline V gene encodes CDR1 SQVTM and CDR2 ANQGSEA. The DNA for the CDR3 is TGCAGCGTGGCCGGGACTAGCGGCTCCTACAATGAGCAGTTCTTC. Protein sequence: CSVAGTSGSYNEQFF.

J is TRBJ2-1 and V is TRBV9, with TRBD1 matching over 8 bases. CDR3 length equals 15 residues. Germline-derived CDR1 and CDR2 are SGDLS and YYNGEE. J gave up 1 base and V 4 bases, and 4 bases lay outside the gene matches. The CDR3 is CASSIDRGSYNEQFF. In DNA, the CDR3 is TGTGCCAGCAGCATCGACAGGGGATCCTACAATGAGCAGTTCTTC.

In its sample, this clonotype was seen a few times. The rearrangement uses TRBV20-1 and TRBJ2-3, with D perhaps TRBD2 (7 bases). The CDR3 runs to 17 residues. Germline V gene data show CDR1 as DFQATT and CDR2 as SNEGSKA (reference sequence). Trimming stripped 1 base from V and 0 bases from J, with 17 bases between. The CDR3, as DNA: TGCAGTGCTAGAGTAATGGCGGGGGCATTAAGCACAGATACGCAGTATTTT. Translated, it gives CSARVMAGALSTDTQYF.

This chain links TRBV7-9 with TRBJ2-3; no reliable D call. Germline loops: CDR1 SEHNR, CDR2 FQNEAQ (reference sequence). The CDR3 has 13 residues. Trimming took off 4 bases at V and 5 bases at J, with 10 bases between the two ends. The chain's CDR3 is CASSYPPKDTQYF. The CDR3 DNA reads TGTGCCAGCAGCTACCCACCCAAAGATACGCAGTATTTT.

The chain recombines TRBV7-8 with TRBJ1-5; weak D call: TRBD1 (5 bases). V dropped 1 base and J dropped 0 bases, with 13 bases sitting between them. The CDR3 loop spans 17 amino acids. Germline values: CDR1 SGHVS, CDR2 FQNEAQ. CDR3 sequence (DNA): TGTGCCAGCAGCTTAGGGCCGTGGGGGAATAGCAATCAGCCCCAGCATTTT. Its protein product is CASSLGPWGNSNQPQHF.

This clonotype was detected a few times. The V call is TRBV7-2, the J call TRBJ2-3, with TRBD2 matching over 9 bases. Germline CDR1 is SGHTA and CDR2 is FQGNSA. CDR3 length: 16 residues. The ends lost 5 bases at V and 4 bases at J; junction bases unmatched: 10. The CDR3 spells CASSPRLAVSADTQYF. The CDR3 region has the DNA TGTGCCAGCAGCCCACGACTAGCGGTTAGCGCAGATACGCAGTATTTT.

The chain has TRBV9 and TRBJ2-5; D call uncertain. The CDR3 consists of 12 residues. CDR1 is SGDLS and CDR2 is YYNGEE in the germline V gene. V dropped 0 bases and J dropped 7 bases, with 7 bases sitting between them. CDR3 nucleotide sequence: TGTGCCAGCAGCGTAGAATCCGGGACCCAGTACTTC. Translating gives CASSVESGTQYF.

V gene TRBV6-1 combines with J gene TRBJ2-7, with D perhaps TRBD1 (6 bases). The CDR3 length is 15 residues. Trimming removed 6 bases from V and 6 bases from J, with 21 bases in between. Germline loops: CDR1 MNHNS, CDR2 SASEGT. This CDR3 is CASRRQGTPGGEQYF. CDR3 coding DNA: TGTGCCAGCAGGAGGCAGGGGACGCCCGGAGGCGAGCAGTACTTC.

The V call is TRBV2, the J call TRBJ2-3; a weak D match, TRBD1 (6 bases). V lost 9 bases and J 4 bases, leaving 17 bases between the germline ends. The CDR3 covers 14 residues. Germline CDR1 and CDR2: SNHLY and FYNNEI. In DNA, the CDR3 is TGTGCCAGTAAGGCAGGGGCGCGTTCAGATACGCAGTATTTT. Protein: CASKAGARSDTQYF. Complete variable domain (other parts from reference TRBV2 and TRBJ2-3): EPEVTQTPSHQVTQMGQEVILRCVPISNHLYFYWYRQILGQKVEFLVSFYNNEISEKSEIFDDQFSVERPDGSNFTLKIRSTKLEDSAMYFCASKAGARSDTQYFGPGTRLTVL.

V and J are TRBV4-1 and TRBJ2-7, with 7 bases identical to TRBD1. The CDR3 loop spans 15 amino acids. V dropped 6 bases and J dropped 5; count of bases not matched to a gene: 13. Germline V CDR1 and CDR2: MGHRA, YSYEKL. Written as DNA, the CDR3 is TGCGCCAGCAGGTCGACAGGGAGAACAACGAACGAGCAGTACTTC. Its protein product is CASRSTGRTTNEQYF.

This clonotype has more than one count but fewer than ten. The CDR3 reads CASSLVEGAYNEQFF. CDR3 DNA: TGTGCCAGCAGTTTAGTAGAGGGGGCCTACAATGAGCAGTTCTTC. This chain uses TRBV28 with TRBJ2-1; tentative D call: TRBD1 (6 bases). Germline V CDR1 and CDR2: MDHEN, SYDVKM. The CDR3 runs 15 residues. V dropped 2 bases and J dropped 2 bases, with 10 bases sitting between them.

This clonotype was found a few times. V gene TRBV20-1 combines with J gene TRBJ2-1, with D maybe TRBD2 (6 bases). V was cut by 2 bases and J by 2 bases, with 16 bases left in between. From germline, CDR1 is DFQATT and CDR2 SNEGSKA (reference sequence). This CDR3 is built from 16 residues. In DNA, the CDR3 is TGCAGTGCTAGAAGTTACGGGAGCCTTACCTACAATGAGCAGTTCTTC. Its protein product is CSARSYGSLTYNEQFF.

This sequence joins TRBV12-3 or TRBV12-4 and TRBJ1-3; the D gene is possibly TRBD1 (6 bases). The CDR3 is made up of 13 amino acids. Trimming shortened V by 5 bases and J by 9 bases, and 14 bases separated the two germline ends. CDR3 sequence (DNA): TGTGCCAGCAGTCCGGACAGTCGTGGCACCATATATTTT. Translation gives CASSPDSRGTIYF.

This clonotype was picked up a small number of times. The chain combines TRBV15 with TRBJ2-2; tentative D call: TRBD2 (6 bases). The CDR3 is 16 residues long. Trimming left V 0 bases short and J 5 bases short, with 13 bases between. CDR1 is LNHNV and CDR2 is YYDKDF in the germline V gene (reference sequence). The CDR3 protein is CATSRDWRERTGELFF. The DNA of the CDR3 is TGTGCCACCAGCAGAGATTGGAGGGAAAGGACCGGGGAGCTGTTTTTT.

This clonotype appeared a few times. This chain links TRBV4-3 with TRBJ2-7; 7 bases match TRBD2. The CDR3 totals 16 residues. The J segment lost 3 bases and the V segment lost 3 bases, leaving 11 bases of the junction unmatched. CDR1 and CDR2 from the germline V gene are LGHNA and YSLEER. Here the CDR3 reads CASSQESAGRYYEQYF. CDR3 sequence (DNA): TGCGCCAGCAGCCAGGAGTCAGCGGGACGGTACTACGAGCAGTACTTC.

Ten or more counts support this clonotype. The CDR3 nucleotides read TGTGCCAGCAGTTATGAACTAGCTGGGAATGAGCAGTTCTTC. Its translation: CASSYELAGNEQFF. J is TRBJ2-1 and V is TRBV12-3 or TRBV12-4; the D gene is possibly TRBD2 (6 bases). The CDR3 is 14 amino acids. V gave up 4 bases and J gave up 7 bases, with 14 bases separating them.

V is TRBV20-1 and J is TRBJ2-1; D possibly corresponds to TRBD2 (7 bases). The V gene's germline CDR1 is DFQATT and CDR2 SNEGSKA (reference sequence). The CDR3 is 15 amino acids. Trimming took 3 bases from V and 6 from J, leaving 18 bases between them. The CDR3 nucleotides read TGCAGTGCTAGCCGAGCTAGCGGAGGGGGCAATGAGCAGTTCTTC. Its translation is CSASRASGGGNEQFF.

This chain joins TRBV3-1 and TRBJ2-1; TRBD2 aligns across 11 bases. V was pared by 4 bases and J by 8 bases, with 10 bases of the junction left unmatched. The CDR3 runs to 16 residues. Germline assignment: CDR1 LGHDT and CDR2 YNNKEL (reference sequence). CDR3 sequence (DNA): TGTGCCAGCAGCCTATTAGCGGGAGGGCCTGATGATGAGCAGTTCTTC. It specifies CASSLLAGGPDDEQFF.

This chain connects TRBV15 to TRBJ1-1; the D is unclear. This CDR3 is built from 16 residues. V lost 0 bases to trimming and J lost 0 bases, with 11 bases between them. CDR1 and CDR2 from the germline V gene are LNHNV and YYDKDF (reference sequence). The chain's CDR3 is CATSREARLLNTEAFF. Written as DNA, the CDR3 is TGTGCCACCAGCAGAGAGGCCCGACTCCTGAACACTGAAGCTTTCTTT.

This clonotype showed up just once. The chain has TRBV5-1 and TRBJ2-1; 13 bases map to TRBD2. J lost 1 base, V lost 4 bases, and 5 bases had no gene match. Germline values: CDR1 SGHRS, CDR2 YFSETQ. The CDR3 runs to 17 residues. In DNA form, the CDR3 reads TGCGCCAGCAGCGGAACTAGCGGGGGGGGTTCCTACAATGAGCAGTTCTTC. Amino acid sequence: CASSGTSGGGSYNEQFF. The entire variable domain, with the rest obtained from reference TRBV5-1 and TRBJ2-1, is as follows: KAGVTQTPRYLIKTRGQQVTLSCSPISGHRSVSWYQQTPGQGLQFLFEYFSETQRNKGNFPGRFSGRQFSNSRSEMNVSTLELGDSALYLCASSGTSGGGSYNEQFFGPGTRLTVL.